Listed here are 24 T cell receptor beta chains from one sample, sequenced in a study of T cell repertoires in cytomegalovirus infection. TCRdb itself ran the reads through MiXCR, one entry per CDR3 protein. The data contain about 360,000 distinct CDR3 sequences, 15% to 20% of them singletons. The sample consisted of PBMCs. The receptor source for this set is a human donor in good health (CMV status not recorded). Some clones in this sample may be carry-over from other donors' samples.

The V and J genes are TRBV12-3 or TRBV12-4 and TRBJ2-2; 8 bases map to TRBD1. The CDR3 sequence is 15 residues long. J gave up 9 bases and V 3 bases, and 9 bases lay outside the gene matches. The CDR3 DNA is TGTGCCAGCAGTTTTGGGGACAGGCAAACCCGGGAGCTGTTTTTT. Protein product: CASSFGDRQTRELFF.

This clonotype was seen many times. The chain is built from TRBV7-2 and TRBJ2-4; maybe TRBD1 (6 bases). Trimming removed 7 bases at V and 7 bases at J, with 17 bases between. This CDR3 is 14 amino acids long. Germline V gene lookup returns CDR1 SGHTA and CDR2 FQGNSA. The CDR3 loop reads CASTTGNHGNIQYF. For the CDR3, the DNA is TGTGCCAGCACCACAGGGAACCACGGGAACATTCAGTACTTC.

The chain combines TRBV7-9 with TRBJ1-5; possible D gene TRBD1, 5 bases. V gave up 1 base and J gave up 2 bases, with 9 bases separating them. Germline V gives CDR1 SEHNR, CDR2 FQNEAQ (reference sequence). The CDR3 sequence is 15 residues long. This CDR3 reads CASSLGGAGNQPQHF. The CDR3 DNA sequence: TGTGCCAGCAGCTTAGGGGGCGCGGGCAATCAGCCCCAGCATTTT.

The chain couples TRBV28 to TRBJ2-2, with a possible D match to TRBD1 (6 bases). V shed 10 bases and J shed 0 bases, with 9 bases lying between them. CDR3 length: 13 residues. Germline CDR1 is MDHEN and CDR2 is SYDVKM. In DNA form, the CDR3 reads TGTGCCATCCGGACAGCGAACACCGGGGAGCTGTTTTTT. Protein sequence: CAIRTANTGELFF.

In this sample, this clonotype turned up many times. The J gene is TRBJ2-4, the V gene TRBV7-2, with no clear D. The CDR3 sequence is 15 residues long. The V gene lost 7 bases and the J gene lost 8 bases, with 21 bases spanning the gap. Germline V gives CDR1 SGHTA, CDR2 FQGNSA. CDR3 nucleotide sequence: TGTGCCAGCAAATTAGGGTCCGGCATCCGGGACATTCAGTACTTC. The encoded protein is CASKLGSGIRDIQYF.

CDR3 DNA: TGCAGTGCTAGAGGGGGGAAACTAGCGGCGACCCAGTACTTC. Translating it yields CSARGGKLAATQYF. The chain has TRBV20-1 and TRBJ2-5; 8 bases agree with TRBD2. Germline V lookup: CDR1 DFQATT, CDR2 SNEGSKA (reference sequence). Trimming removed 1 base from V and 7 bases from J; junction bases left unmatched: 8. The CDR3 has 14 amino acids.

This clonotype was found a few times. The chain joins TRBV5-6 to TRBJ2-3; D unresolved. The germline CDR1 and CDR2 sequences are SGHDT and YYEEEE. V lost 4 bases to trimming and J lost 6 bases, with 15 bases between them. This CDR3 has 14 amino acids. CDR3 DNA sequence: TGTGCCAGCAGCCCACTTCGAGGATGGGATACGCAGTATTTT. Residues: CASSPLRGWDTQYF.

This chain connects TRBV19 to TRBJ2-3; D call uncertain. Germline assignment: CDR1 LNHDA and CDR2 SQIVND (reference sequence). Trimming took off 6 bases at V and 6 bases at J, with 13 bases between the two ends. The CDR3 loop spans 13 amino acids. CDR3 nucleotides: TGTGCCAGTAGCCCCCATCCGGAGGATACGCAGTATTTT. It encodes CASSPHPEDTQYF.

The chain recombines TRBV11-2 with TRBJ2-7; D is unresolved. CDR3 length equals 15 residues. Germline V CDR1 and CDR2: SGHAT, FQNNGV. Between the trimmed V and J ends, which lost 2 bases and 0 bases, there was a span of 11 bases. In DNA, the CDR3 is TGTGCCAGCAGCTTAACCGACGGGCCCTCCTACGAGCAGTACTTC. As protein: CASSLTDGPSYEQYF.

The chain joins TRBV14 to TRBJ2-5; 8 nucleotides agree with TRBD2. This CDR3 comprises 15 residues. The V gene's germline CDR1 is SGHDN and CDR2 FVKESK. V shed 3 bases and J 4 bases; nucleotides not matched to a gene: 7. CDR3 nucleotide sequence: TGTGCCAGCAGCCATCCAGCGGGAGCGCTAGAGACCCAGTACTTC. Translated, it gives CASSHPAGALETQYF.

This clonotype has just a few counts. The V gene is TRBV6-1, the J gene TRBJ2-1; D is possibly TRBD1 or TRBD2 (5 bases each). Germline V CDR1 and CDR2: MNHNS, SASEGT. V lost 0 bases to trimming and J lost 11 bases, with 11 bases between them. This CDR3 is built from 13 residues. CDR3 DNA sequence: TGTGCCAGCAGTGAAGCAAGAGGGGTCAAGCAGTTCTTC. It is translated as CASSEARGVKQFF.

This clonotype was counted between two and nine times. The CDR3 region is CASSLGGTRGDTQYF. CDR3 DNA: TGTGCCAGCAGCTTAGGAGGGACTAGGGGAGATACGCAGTATTTT. V and J are TRBV7-8 and TRBJ2-3; the match to TRBD2 covers 8 bases. CDR3 size: 15 residues. Germline CDR1 SGHVS, CDR2 FQNEAQ. The junction had 5 bases not matched to a gene; V was cut back by 1 base and J by 5 bases.

This chain uses TRBV5-1 with TRBJ1-6; 10 positions match TRBD1. V gave up 3 bases and J gave up 7 bases; unmatched junction bases: 7. Germline V CDR1 and CDR2: SGHRS, YFSETQ. This CDR3 is built from 16 residues. The CDR3 bases are TGCGCCAGCAGCTCCCTGACAGGGGGCATGAATTCACCCCTCCACTTT. This encodes CASSSLTGGMNSPLHF.

This clonotype was recorded many times. The chain joins TRBV18 to TRBJ1-1; D may be TRBD1 (6 bases). Trimming shortened V by 5 bases and J by 1 base, and 14 bases separated the two germline ends. This CDR3 is built from 15 residues. Germline lookup yields CDR1 KGHSH and CDR2 LQKENI. CDR3 in amino acids: CASSSDQTGNTEAFF. CDR3 bases: TGTGCCAGCTCATCAGATCAGACAGGGAACACTGAAGCTTTCTTT.

This chain joins TRBV12-5 and TRBJ2-7; D gene uncertain. The ends were cut back, 7 bases at V and 5 bases at J, with 12 bases in the middle. The CDR3 has 12 residues. The V gene's germline CDR1 is LGHNT and CDR2 FRNRAP. The CDR3 region has the DNA TGTGCTAGTGCCTCAGGTAGCCACGAGCAGTACTTC. This gives the protein CASASGSHEQYF.

In this sample, this clonotype turned up many times. The chain uses TRBV7-6 and TRBJ2-7; 12 nucleotides match TRBD2. V lost 1 base, J lost 7 bases, and 5 bases stayed unmatched. The CDR3 is 15 residues long. The germline CDR1 and CDR2 sequences are SGHVS and FNYEAQ. CDR3 DNA: TGTGCCAGCAGCTTAGTTCCTAGCGGGGGGGGTGAGCAGTACTTC. Its translation: CASSLVPSGGGEQYF.

This clonotype was recorded many times. The chain links TRBV7-2 to TRBJ1-1; D might be TRBD1 (6 bases). V dropped 2 bases and J dropped 5 bases, with 12 bases sitting between them. Germline V CDR1 and CDR2: SGHTA, FQGNSA. The CDR3 loop spans 14 amino acids. CDR3 coding DNA: TGTGCCAGCAGCTTACGGGGGGCGCGAACTGAAGCTTTCTTT. Translating gives CASSLRGARTEAFF.

Only a few counts were recorded for this clonotype. This chain links TRBV11-2 with TRBJ2-2; D gene uncertain. The germline V gene encodes CDR1 SGHAT and CDR2 FQNNGV. The CDR3 length is 12 residues. V lost 5 bases and J lost 4, with 5 bases in between. This CDR3 is CASSHATGELFF. For the CDR3, the DNA is TGTGCCAGCAGCCACGCCACCGGGGAGCTGTTTTTT.

This clonotype appeared many times. The CDR3 nucleotides read TGTGCCAGCAGCCTCATTCCAGATACGCAGTATTTT. Its protein is CASSLIPDTQYF. The chain has TRBV7-2 and TRBJ2-3; D gene unclear. The ends were cut back, 5 bases at V and 4 bases at J, with 7 bases in the middle. CDR3 length equals 12 residues. Germline CDR1 is SGHTA and CDR2 is FQGNSA.

This clonotype was detected many times. This chain uses TRBV5-6 with TRBJ1-6, with D uncertain. CDR3 length: 13 amino acids. Per the germline V gene, CDR1 is SGHDT and CDR2 is YYEEEE. V was trimmed by 4 bases and J by 12 bases, leaving 14 bases between them. The DNA for the CDR3 is TGTGCCAGCAGCGGTCCGACCCGCCGACCCCTCCACTTT. As protein: CASSGPTRRPLHF.

The V call is TRBV12-3 or TRBV12-4, the J call TRBJ2-5; 7 bases line up with TRBD2. The CDR3 is made up of 15 amino acids. The trim removed 6 bases at V and 5 bases at J, leaving 12 bases unmatched. The CDR3 DNA follows: TGTGCCAGCAGACCCCCCCTGGGGGGGAACGAGACCCAGTACTTC. This translates into CASRPPLGGNETQYF.

The chain recombines TRBV6-7 with TRBJ2-2; TRBD2 might be the D (5 bases). TRBV6-7 is known as an ORF, though its function is uncertain. V was cut by 5 bases and J by 0 bases, with 13 bases left in between. CDR3 length: 16 amino acids. The CDR3: CASSPPRDTNTGELFF. CDR3 DNA sequence: TGTGCCAGCAGTCCCCCTCGGGATACGAACACCGGGGAGCTGTTTTTT.

This clonotype was counted many times. The V gene is TRBV5-6, the J gene TRBJ2-7; the D gene could be TRBD1 or TRBD2 (5 bases each). V was pared by 2 bases and J by 7 bases, with 13 bases between. The CDR3 runs 13 residues. In germline, CDR1 is SGHDT, CDR2 YYEEEE. The CDR3 region has the DNA TGTGCCAGCAGCTTTGTGGCAGGGAGTGAGCAGTACTTC. Translation: CASSFVAGSEQYF. Filled out from reference TRBV5-6 and TRBJ2-7, the complete variable domain reads DAGVTQSPTHLIKTRGQQVTLRCSPKSGHDTVSWYQQALGQGPQFIFQYYEEEERQRGNFPDRFSGHQFPNYSSELNVNALLLGDSALYLCASSFVAGSEQYFGPGTRLTVT.

The chain couples TRBV19 to TRBJ1-5; D gene unclear. This CDR3 has 14 amino acids. V lost 1 base to trimming and J lost 5 bases, with 9 bases between them. The germline V gene encodes CDR1 LNHDA and CDR2 SQIVND (reference sequence). In DNA form, the CDR3 reads TGTGCCAGTAGTATAGGTCCCAGAGATCAGCCCCAGCATTTT. Translated: CASSIGPRDQPQHF.